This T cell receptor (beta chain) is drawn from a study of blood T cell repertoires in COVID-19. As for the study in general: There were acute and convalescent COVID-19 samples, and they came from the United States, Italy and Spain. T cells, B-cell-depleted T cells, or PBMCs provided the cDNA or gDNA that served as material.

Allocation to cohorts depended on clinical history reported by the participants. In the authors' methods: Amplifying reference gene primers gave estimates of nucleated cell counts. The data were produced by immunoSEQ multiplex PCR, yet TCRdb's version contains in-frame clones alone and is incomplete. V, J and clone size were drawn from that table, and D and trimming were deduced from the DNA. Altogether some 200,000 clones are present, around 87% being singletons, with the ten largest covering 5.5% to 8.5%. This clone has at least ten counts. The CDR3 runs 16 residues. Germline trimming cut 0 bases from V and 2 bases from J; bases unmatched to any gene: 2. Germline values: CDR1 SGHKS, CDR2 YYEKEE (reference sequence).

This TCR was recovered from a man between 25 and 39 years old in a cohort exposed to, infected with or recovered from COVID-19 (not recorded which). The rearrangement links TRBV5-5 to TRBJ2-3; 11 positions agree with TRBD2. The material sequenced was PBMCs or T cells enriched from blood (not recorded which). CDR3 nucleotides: TGTGCCAGCAGCTTGGAGGGACTAGCGGTCACAGATACGCAGTATTTT. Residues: CASSLEGLAVTDTQYF.